This TCR beta chain was identified in a study of CD8 T cells in Susac syndrome. Germline V CDR1 and CDR2: LGHDT, YNNKEL (reference sequence). With 3 bases removed from V and 4 bases from J, the gap between germline ends came to 12 bases. The CDR3 consists of 15 residues. With random hexamers, reverse transcription was performed on roughly 0.5 to 1 ug of RNA. From the immunoSEQ multiplex PCR reads, TCRdb called clonotypes with MiXCR, one entry per CDR3 protein. This sample yields around 150,000 distinct CDR3 sequences, of which 94% are seen a single time; about 0.086% belongs to the top ten. Sequenced material: CD4+ T cells from PBMCs. This chain uses TRBV3-1 with TRBJ1-4; TRBD1 is a possible D gene (5 bases). This TCR was sampled from a human donor with multiple sclerosis. CDR3 nucleotide sequence: TGTGCCAGCAGCCAGGGGACGGCCTATAATGAAAAACTGTTTTTT. Translating it yields CASSQGTAYNEKLFF.